This is a list of T cell receptor beta chains from one sample in a study of cytomegalovirus exposure and HLA in healthy donors. Some clones are missing from TCRdb's copy, which holds only in-frame ones; the method was immunoSEQ multiplex PCR. In the table there are some 59,000 clones, roughly 89% of which are singletons. Sequenced material: PBMCs. These receptors originate from a woman younger than 30 in good health and CMV-seropositive. CDR3s include the opening cysteine and the closing phenylalanine or tryptophan. Each record gives: J gene, V gene, clone size, D gene, CDR3 protein, CDR3 DNA. A D gene is named only where the DNA matches it firmly. The size field is filled for only some rows; it gives once, few, many or a size class.

J gene: TRBJ2-4
V gene: TRBV15
clone size: -
D gene: -
CDR3 protein: CATSREGREWDF
CDR3 DNA: TGTGCCACCAGCAGGGAAGGAAGGGAGTGGGACTTC

J gene: TRBJ1-3
V gene: TRBV5-1
clone size: -
D gene: TRBD1
CDR3 protein: CASSPGQGGRTIYF
CDR3 DNA: TGCGCCAGCAGCCCCGGACAGGGGGGTCGGACCATATATTTT

J gene: TRBJ2-3
V gene: TRBV2
clone size: -
D gene: TRBD2
CDR3 protein: CASSDGGGGVADTQYF
CDR3 DNA: TGTGCCAGCAGTGATGGCGGGGGAGGGGTGGCAGATACGCAGTATTTT

J gene: TRBJ2-1
V gene: TRBV27
clone size: -
D gene: -
CDR3 protein: CASSPILSSYNEQFF
CDR3 DNA: TGTGCCAGCAGTCCTATCCTGAGCTCCTACAATGAGCAGTTCTTC

J gene: TRBJ2-6
V gene: TRBV6-5
clone size: -
D gene: -
CDR3 protein: CASSFWGPGANVLTF
CDR3 DNA: TGTGCCAGCAGTTTTTGGGGCCCTGGGGCCAACGTCCTGACTTTC

J gene: TRBJ2-3
V gene: TRBV28
clone size: -
D gene: -
CDR3 protein: CASSSQRASTDTQYF
CDR3 DNA: TGTGCCAGCAGTTCCCAGCGTGCCAGCACAGATACGCAGTATTTT

J gene: TRBJ1-1
V gene: TRBV21-1
clone size: -
D gene: -
CDR3 protein: CASSKSSTGPNTEAFF
CDR3 DNA: TGTGCCAGCAGCAAAAGCAGTACAGGGCCGAACACTGAAGCTTTCTTT

J gene: TRBJ1-1
V gene: TRBV7-9
clone size: -
D gene: TRBD1
CDR3 protein: CASSFSPGQGNTEAFF
CDR3 DNA: TGTGCCAGCAGCTTCAGCCCGGGACAGGGGAACACTGAAGCTTTCTTT

J gene: TRBJ2-2
V gene: TRBV7-9
clone size: -
D gene: -
CDR3 protein: CASSLGQPTGELFF
CDR3 DNA: TGTGCCAGCAGCCTCGGACAGCCCACCGGGGAGCTGTTTTTT

J gene: TRBJ2-1
V gene: TRBV10-2
clone size: -
D gene: -
CDR3 protein: CASSESRGYSYNEQFF
CDR3 DNA: TGCGCCAGCAGTGAGTCGAGGGGGTACTCCTACAATGAGCAGTTCTTC

J gene: TRBJ1-2
V gene: TRBV6-1
clone size: -
D gene: TRBD1
CDR3 protein: CASSEQGAVYGYTF
CDR3 DNA: TGTGCCAGCAGTGAACAGGGGGCAGTTTATGGCTACACCTTC

J gene: TRBJ2-4
V gene: TRBV29-1
clone size: -
D gene: -
CDR3 protein: CSVRQALAKNIQYF
CDR3 DNA: TGCAGCGTGCGACAGGCCCTAGCCAAAAACATTCAGTACTTC

J gene: TRBJ2-1
V gene: TRBV9
clone size: -
D gene: TRBD2
CDR3 protein: CASSVGLAGDSYNEQFF
CDR3 DNA: TGTGCCAGCAGCGTAGGTCTAGCGGGGGACTCCTACAATGAGCAGTTCTTC

J gene: TRBJ1-2
V gene: TRBV5-1
clone size: -
D gene: TRBD1
CDR3 protein: CASSSVTGSGNYGYTF
CDR3 DNA: TGCGCCAGCAGCTCAGTGACAGGGTCTGGAAACTATGGCTACACCTTC

J gene: TRBJ1-6
V gene: TRBV28
clone size: -
D gene: TRBD1
CDR3 protein: CASSSTDRGVGGPLHF
CDR3 DNA: TGTGCCAGCAGTTCAACCGACAGGGGAGTTGGTGGACCCCTCCACTTT

J gene: TRBJ2-5
V gene: TRBV28
clone size: -
D gene: TRBD1
CDR3 protein: CASSFTGRGFETQYF
CDR3 DNA: TGTGCCAGCAGTTTTACGGGCAGGGGGTTTGAGACCCAGTACTTC

J gene: TRBJ1-1
V gene: TRBV6-6
clone size: -
D gene: -
CDR3 protein: CASSPRGTAEAFF
CDR3 DNA: TGTGCCAGCAGTCCCCGCGGAACGGCTGAAGCTTTCTTT

J gene: TRBJ2-4
V gene: TRBV9
clone size: -
D gene: TRBD2
CDR3 protein: CASSAETSGGADGGIQYF
CDR3 DNA: TGTGCCAGCAGCGCCGAGACTAGCGGGGGGGCGGACGGTGGCATTCAGTACTTC

J gene: TRBJ2-7
V gene: TRBV4-2
clone size: -
D gene: TRBD1
CDR3 protein: CASSPGQGDFYEQYF
CDR3 DNA: TGTGCCAGCAGCCCAGGACAGGGGGATTTCTACGAGCAGTACTTC

J gene: TRBJ2-2
V gene: TRBV5-1
clone size: -
D gene: -
CDR3 protein: CASSLNGNGELFF
CDR3 DNA: TGCGCCAGCAGCTTGAACGGGAACGGGGAGCTGTTTTTT

J gene: TRBJ2-3
V gene: TRBV2
clone size: -
D gene: TRBD2
CDR3 protein: CASKAGGTDTQYF
CDR3 DNA: TGTGCCAGCAAAGCGGGGGGTACAGATACGCAGTATTTT

J gene: TRBJ1-1
V gene: TRBV5-1
clone size: -
D gene: -
CDR3 protein: CASSLAGITEAFF
CDR3 DNA: TGCGCCAGCAGCTTAGCGGGGATCACTGAAGCTTTCTTT

J gene: TRBJ1-3
V gene: TRBV7-2
clone size: once
D gene: -
CDR3 protein: CASSATGVLTRGNTIYF
CDR3 DNA: TGTGCCAGCAGCGCCACCGGGGTCCTTACTCGGGGAAACACCATATATTTT

J gene: TRBJ1-6
V gene: TRBV7-8
clone size: once
D gene: -
CDR3 protein: CASSGPGTVNSPLHF
CDR3 DNA: TGTGCCAGCAGCGGCCCGGGGACTGTTAATTCACCCCTCCACTTT

J gene: TRBJ1-4
V gene: TRBV5-1
clone size: -
D gene: -
CDR3 protein: CASSMQGEKLFF
CDR3 DNA: TGCGCCAGCAGTATGCAGGGCGAAAAACTGTTTTTT

J gene: TRBJ1-1
V gene: TRBV6-5
clone size: -
D gene: TRBD1
CDR3 protein: CASSRQGAETEAFF
CDR3 DNA: TGTGCCAGCAGCCGACAGGGGGCAGAGACTGAAGCTTTCTTT

J gene: TRBJ1-2
V gene: TRBV10-3
clone size: -
D gene: -
CDR3 protein: CAINTQLSYGYTF
CDR3 DNA: TGTGCCATCAACACACAGTTGTCGTATGGCTACACCTTC

J gene: TRBJ2-3
V gene: TRBV5-4
clone size: -
D gene: TRBD2
CDR3 protein: CASSSRGGAGPDTQYF
CDR3 DNA: TGTGCCAGCAGCTCCCGCGGGGGGGCCGGTCCAGATACGCAGTATTTT

J gene: TRBJ1-6
V gene: TRBV5-6
clone size: -
D gene: TRBD1
CDR3 protein: CASSLGGGTDRSPLHF
CDR3 DNA: TGTGCCAGCAGCTTGGGAGGGGGGACAGATCGTTCACCCCTCCACTTT

J gene: TRBJ1-1
V gene: TRBV28
clone size: few
D gene: TRBD1
CDR3 protein: CATRRQGTEAFF
CDR3 DNA: TGTGCCACCAGGAGACAGGGGACTGAAGCTTTCTTT

J gene: TRBJ1-2
V gene: TRBV19
clone size: -
D gene: TRBD1
CDR3 protein: CASGQGGYGYTF
CDR3 DNA: TGTGCCAGCGGACAGGGGGGCTATGGCTACACCTTC

J gene: TRBJ1-2
V gene: TRBV4-3
clone size: -
D gene: -
CDR3 protein: CASSARLGANYGYTF
CDR3 DNA: TGCGCCAGCAGCGCCCGGCTAGGAGCTAACTATGGCTACACCTTC

J gene: TRBJ2-3
V gene: TRBV14
clone size: once
D gene: -
CDR3 protein: CASSRPGHQSTDTQYF
CDR3 DNA: TGTGCCAGCAGCAGGCCGGGACACCAAAGCACAGATACGCAGTATTTT

J gene: TRBJ2-3
V gene: TRBV6-4
clone size: few
D gene: TRBD2
CDR3 protein: CASSNGGASDTQYF
CDR3 DNA: TGTGCCAGCAGTAACGGGGGGGCTTCAGATACGCAGTATTTT

J gene: TRBJ2-2
V gene: TRBV6-1
clone size: -
D gene: TRBD1
CDR3 protein: CASTGQGVTGELFF
CDR3 DNA: TGTGCCAGCACGGGACAGGGTGTAACCGGGGAGCTGTTTTTT

J gene: TRBJ2-7
V gene: TRBV9
clone size: -
D gene: TRBD1
CDR3 protein: CASSVGQGAAYEQYF
CDR3 DNA: TGTGCCAGCAGCGTAGGACAGGGGGCTGCATACGAGCAGTACTTC

J gene: TRBJ2-1
V gene: TRBV4-2
clone size: -
D gene: -
CDR3 protein: CASSHRAGQSYNEQFF
CDR3 DNA: TGTGCCAGCAGCCACCGAGCGGGCCAGTCATACAATGAGCAGTTCTTC

J gene: TRBJ2-3
V gene: TRBV5-1
clone size: -
D gene: -
CDR3 protein: CASSLRAGAPTDTQYF
CDR3 DNA: TGCGCCAGCAGCTTGAGGGCGGGGGCCCCGACAGATACGCAGTATTTT

J gene: TRBJ2-3
V gene: TRBV4-1
clone size: -
D gene: -
CDR3 protein: CASSQEPATDTQYF
CDR3 DNA: TGCGCCAGCAGCCAAGAACCAGCGACAGATACGCAGTATTTT

J gene: TRBJ1-4
V gene: TRBV5-1
clone size: -
D gene: -
CDR3 protein: CASSLQAFNEKLFF
CDR3 DNA: TGCGCCAGCAGCTTACAGGCATTCAATGAAAAACTGTTTTTT

J gene: TRBJ2-3
V gene: TRBV1
clone size: -
D gene: -
CDR3 protein: CINTLRAGAGSDTQYF
CDR3 DNA: TGCATCAATACCCTACGAGCGGGGGCCGGGTCAGATACGCAGTATTTT

J gene: TRBJ1-2
V gene: TRBV5-1
clone size: -
D gene: TRBD1
CDR3 protein: CASSEDRGQNYGYTF
CDR3 DNA: TGCGCCAGCAGCGAGGACAGGGGGCAGAACTATGGCTACACCTTC

J gene: TRBJ2-7
V gene: TRBV7-3
clone size: -
D gene: TRBD1
CDR3 protein: CASSSGTGNTYEQYF
CDR3 DNA: TGTGCCAGCAGCTCAGGGACAGGCAATACCTACGAGCAGTACTTC

J gene: TRBJ1-2
V gene: TRBV6-5
clone size: -
D gene: -
CDR3 protein: CASRIQGLVYGYTF
CDR3 DNA: TGTGCCAGCAGAATACAAGGACTGGTATATGGCTACACCTTC

J gene: TRBJ2-1
V gene: TRBV27
clone size: -
D gene: TRBD2
CDR3 protein: CASSLSLPLDFGGYYEQFF
CDR3 DNA: TGTGCCAGCAGTTTATCCTTACCATTGGATTTCGGGGGGTATTATGAGCAGTTCTTC

J gene: TRBJ1-5
V gene: TRBV30
clone size: -
D gene: TRBD1
CDR3 protein: CAWNPGQGSNQPQHF
CDR3 DNA: TGTGCCTGGAACCCCGGACAGGGGAGCAATCAGCCCCAGCATTTT

J gene: TRBJ2-2
V gene: TRBV25-1
clone size: -
D gene: -
CDR3 protein: CASSDGTRNTGELFF
CDR3 DNA: TGTGCCAGCAGTGACGGGACTCGTAACACCGGGGAGCTGTTTTTT

J gene: TRBJ2-5
V gene: TRBV5-4
clone size: -
D gene: -
CDR3 protein: CASSSWTEETQYF
CDR3 DNA: TGTGCCAGCAGCTCATGGACAGAAGAGACCCAGTACTTC

J gene: TRBJ1-3
V gene: TRBV2
clone size: -
D gene: -
CDR3 protein: CASSGLGSTVGRNTIYF
CDR3 DNA: TGTGCCAGCAGTGGACTTGGGTCGACAGTCGGTAGAAACACCATATATTTT

J gene: TRBJ1-4
V gene: TRBV30
clone size: once
D gene: -
CDR3 protein: CAWRAGDREKLFF
CDR3 DNA: TGTGCCTGGCGGGCGGGGGACCGGGAAAAACTGTTTTTT